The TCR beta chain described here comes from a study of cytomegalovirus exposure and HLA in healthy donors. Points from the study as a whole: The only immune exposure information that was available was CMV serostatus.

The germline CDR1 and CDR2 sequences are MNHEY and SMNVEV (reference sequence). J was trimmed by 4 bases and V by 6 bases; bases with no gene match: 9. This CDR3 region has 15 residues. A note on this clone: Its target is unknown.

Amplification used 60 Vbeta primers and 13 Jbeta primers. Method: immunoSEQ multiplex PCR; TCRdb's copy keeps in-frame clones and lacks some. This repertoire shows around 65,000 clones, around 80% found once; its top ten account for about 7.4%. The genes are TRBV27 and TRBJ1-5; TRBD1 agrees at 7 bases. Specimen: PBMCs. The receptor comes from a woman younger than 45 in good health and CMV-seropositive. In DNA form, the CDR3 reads TGTGCCAGCAGCCCCGGGACAGTACCTAATCAGCCCCAGCATTTT. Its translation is CASSPGTVPNQPQHF.